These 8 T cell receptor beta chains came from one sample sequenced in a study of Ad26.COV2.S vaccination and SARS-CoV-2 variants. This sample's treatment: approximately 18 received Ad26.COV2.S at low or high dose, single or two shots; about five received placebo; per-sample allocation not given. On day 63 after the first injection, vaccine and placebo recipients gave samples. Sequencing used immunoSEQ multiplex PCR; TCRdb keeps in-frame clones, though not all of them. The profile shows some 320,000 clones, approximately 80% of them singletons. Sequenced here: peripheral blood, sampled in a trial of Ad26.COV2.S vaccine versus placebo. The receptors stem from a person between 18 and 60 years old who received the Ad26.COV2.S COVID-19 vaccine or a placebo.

The CDR3 DNA follows: TGTGCCAGCAGCCAAAGGACAGGTTCCCTGGAGGGGACCCAGTACTTC. Encoded protein: CASSQRTGSLEGTQYF. V and J are TRBV14 and TRBJ2-5; TRBD1 might be the D (7 bases). The V end was cut by 2 bases, the J end by 7 bases, with 20 bases between. This CDR3 spans 16 amino acids. The germline CDR1 and CDR2 sequences are SGHDN and FVKESK.

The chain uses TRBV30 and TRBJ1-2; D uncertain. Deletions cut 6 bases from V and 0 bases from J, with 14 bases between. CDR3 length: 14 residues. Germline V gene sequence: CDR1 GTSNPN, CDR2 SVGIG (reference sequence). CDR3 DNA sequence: TGTGCCTGCCGCCGGGGAGTTACTAACTATGGCTACACCTTC. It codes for CACRRGVTNYGYTF. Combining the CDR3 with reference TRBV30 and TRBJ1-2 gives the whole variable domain SQTIHQWPATLVQPVGSPLSLECTVEGTSNPNLYWYRQAAGRGLQLLFYSVGIGQISSEVPQNLSASRPQDRQFILSSKKLLLSDSGFYLCACRRGVTNYGYTFGSGTRLTVV.

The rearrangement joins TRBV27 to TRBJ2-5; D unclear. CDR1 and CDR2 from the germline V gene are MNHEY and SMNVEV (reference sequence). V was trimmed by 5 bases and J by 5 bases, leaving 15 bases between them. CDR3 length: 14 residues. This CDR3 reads CASSPRLDGETQYF. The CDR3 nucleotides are TGTGCCAGCAGTCCTAGACTCGACGGGGAGACCCAGTACTTC.

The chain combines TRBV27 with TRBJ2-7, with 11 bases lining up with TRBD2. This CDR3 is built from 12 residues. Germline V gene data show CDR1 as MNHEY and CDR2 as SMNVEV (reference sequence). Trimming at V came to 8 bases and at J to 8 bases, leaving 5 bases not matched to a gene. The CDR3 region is CASGASGGQQYF. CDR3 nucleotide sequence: TGTGCCAGCGGGGCTAGCGGGGGGCAGCAGTACTTC.

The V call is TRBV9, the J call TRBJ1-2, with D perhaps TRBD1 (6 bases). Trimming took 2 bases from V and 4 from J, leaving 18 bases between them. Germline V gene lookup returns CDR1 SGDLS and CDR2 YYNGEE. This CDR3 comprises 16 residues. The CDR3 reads CASSVRGASGRYGYTF. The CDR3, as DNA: TGTGCCAGCAGCGTCCGGGGGGCCTCCGGCCGCTATGGCTACACCTTC.

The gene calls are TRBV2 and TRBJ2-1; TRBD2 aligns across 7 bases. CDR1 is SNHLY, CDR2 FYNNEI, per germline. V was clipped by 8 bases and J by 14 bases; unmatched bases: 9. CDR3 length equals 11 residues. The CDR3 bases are TGTGCCAGCCAGGTGAGCGGGGAGGAGTTCTTC. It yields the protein CASQVSGEEFF. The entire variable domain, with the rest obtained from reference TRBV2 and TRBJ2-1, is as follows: EPEVTQTPSHQVTQMGQEVILRCVPISNHLYFYWYRQILGQKVEFLVSFYNNEISEKSEIFDDQFSVERPDGSNFTLKIRSTKLEDSAMYFCASQVSGEEFFGPGTRLTVL.

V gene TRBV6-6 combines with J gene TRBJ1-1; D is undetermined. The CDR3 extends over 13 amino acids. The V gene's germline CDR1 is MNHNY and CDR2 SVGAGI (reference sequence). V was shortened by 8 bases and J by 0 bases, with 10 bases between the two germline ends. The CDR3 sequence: CASFTSMNTEAFF. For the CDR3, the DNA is TGTGCCAGCTTTACAAGTATGAACACTGAAGCTTTCTTT.

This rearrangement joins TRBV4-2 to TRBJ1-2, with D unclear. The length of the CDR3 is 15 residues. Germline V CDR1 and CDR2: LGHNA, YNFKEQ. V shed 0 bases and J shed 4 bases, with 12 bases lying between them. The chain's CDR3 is CASSQDVEMGYGYTF. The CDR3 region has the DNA TGTGCCAGCAGCCAAGATGTGGAGATGGGCTATGGCTACACCTTC.